Following are 30 T cell receptor beta chains from one sample sequenced in a study of T cell clonality in common variable immunodeficiency. Here immunoSEQ multiplex PCR was the method, and the copy in TCRdb shows in-frame clones only, minus some. The sample includes around 60,000 clones, none of them occurring once. The sample comprised peripheral blood mononuclear cells. The source is a person aged 18 to 75 in good health.

Ten or more counts support this clone. The read stops 3 residues short of the end of the CDR3; the missing end is completed from the germline J gene. This sequence joins TRBV19 and TRBJ2-7; the match to TRBD2 covers 10 bases. With 4 bases clipped from V and 6 bases from J, the junction kept 9 bases outside the gene matches. Germline loops: CDR1 LNHDA, CDR2 SQIVND (reference sequence). There are 15 residues in the CDR3. CDR3 amino acids: CASSTSGRAIGEQYF. CDR3 DNA, as far as it was read: TGTGCCAGTAGTACGAGCGGGAGGGCCATTGGCGAG.

This clone was observed many times. The read terminates 3 residues ahead of where the CDR3 ends, so the germline J gene completes it. The genes are TRBV12-5 and TRBJ2-5, with 7 bases matching TRBD2. Germline V CDR1 and CDR2: LGHNT, FRNRAP. The CDR3 contains 14 residues. The ends lost 1 base at V and 7 bases at J; junction bases unmatched: 6. CDR3 DNA (partial): TGTGCTAGTGGTTTGGGGGCCAGGGAGGGGACC. Translating it yields CASGLGAREGT. The CDR3, in full, reads CASGLGAREGTQYF.

This clone has ten or more counts. The DNA ends 3 residues before the CDR3 does, and the rest of the CDR3 is filled in from the germline J gene. The gene calls are TRBV20-1 and TRBJ1-1; 11 bases match TRBD1. There are 13 residues in the CDR3. Germline V gene sequence: CDR1 DFQATT, CDR2 SNEGSKA (reference sequence). Partial CDR3 DNA: TGCAGTGCTAGTGGGGACAGGGGGGCGGAA. This encodes CSASGDRGAE. The whole CDR3 region reads CSASGDRGAEAFF.

This clone was picked up many times. The CDR3 is cut off 3 residues early in the read; its end comes from the germline J gene. The V call is TRBV12-5, the J call TRBJ2-1, with TRBD2 matching 7 bases. The CDR3 is 16 residues long. CDR1 is LGHNT, CDR2 FRNRAP, per germline. V shed 0 bases, J shed 4 bases, and the junction held 6 bases outside the gene matches. The sequenced CDR3 bases are TGTGCTAGTGGTTTGGTATTGACTAGCTCATACAATGAG. Its protein product is CASGLVLTSSYNE. The full CDR3 reads CASGLVLTSSYNEQFF.

The table lists this clone with many counts. Coverage ceases 3 residues before the CDR3 finishes, and the germline J gene fills in the end. This chain joins TRBV20-1 and TRBJ2-7; 12 bases map to TRBD1. CDR1 and CDR2 (germline): DFQATT, SNEGSKA (reference sequence). J was trimmed by 6 bases and V by 6 bases; bases with no gene match: 9. This CDR3 comprises 14 residues. The DNA read from the CDR3 is TGCAGTGCAAAAGCCGGGACAGGGGGCGCCGAG. Translating it yields CSAKAGTGGAE. The full-length CDR3 reads as CSAKAGTGGAEQYF.

Notes on this clone: The CDR3 extends 3 residues past the end of the read, so its final part is completed from the germline J gene. This chain connects TRBV6-4 to TRBJ1-5; D call uncertain. Germline CDR1 MRHNA, CDR2 SNTAGT. The CDR3 extends over 14 amino acids. The ends were cut back, 3 bases at V and 2 bases at J, with 8 bases in the middle. CDR3 amino acids: CASSEGYGNQPQHF. CDR3 DNA, as far as it was read: TGTGCCAGCAGTGAAGGGTATGGCAATCAGCCC.

This clone was observed at least ten times. The read is 3 residues too short to cover the CDR3 end, so that end is filled in from the germline J gene. The V call is TRBV28, the J call TRBJ2-5, with a tentative D call TRBD2 (5 bases). The CDR3 sequence is 14 residues long. Germline CDR1 reads MDHEN; CDR2 reads SYDVKM. V dropped 8 bases and J dropped 2 bases, with 15 bases sitting between them. The CDR3 DNA, read in part, is TGTGCCAGCGCCGTGGCGGGCTATCAAGAGACC. The encoded protein is CASAVAGYQET. The full CDR3 sequence reads CASAVAGYQETQYF.

This clone was observed at least ten times. The read terminates 3 residues before the CDR3 end, so the remaining end is supplied by the germline J gene. The J gene is TRBJ2-7, the V gene TRBV5-6, with D possibly TRBD1 on 5 matching bases. The V end was cut by 3 bases, the J end by 1 base, with 8 bases between. The CDR3 has 13 amino acids. Looked up from germline, CDR1 is SGHDT and CDR2 is YYEEEE. CDR3 DNA, as far as it was read: TGTGCCAGCAGCTACGACAGTTCCTACGAG. Translating it yields CASSYDSSYE. The CDR3, in full, reads CASSYDSSYEQYF.

This clone was recorded many times. The read falls 3 residues short of the CDR3 end, and the missing part is taken from the germline J gene. Distinct nucleotide sequences in the sample also encode this CDR3. The chain links TRBV30 to TRBJ2-1; a possible D gene is TRBD2 (5 bases). V was cut by 1 base and J by 8 bases, with 15 bases left in between. The CDR3 length is 14 residues. Germline V gene data show CDR1 as GTSNPN and CDR2 as SVGIG (reference sequence). The sequenced part of the CDR3 DNA is TGTGCCTGGAGTGGGCTAGCAGATTTTGATGAG. Translated, it gives CAWSGLADFDE. The whole CDR3 sequence is CAWSGLADFDEQFF.

This clone was detected ten times or more. The CDR3 goes on 3 residues after the read ends, and that part is filled in from the germline J gene. The rearrangement uses TRBV20-1 and TRBJ1-5, with TRBD1 identical over 10 bases. This CDR3 contains 15 residues. Losses at the gene ends were 2 bases for V and 7 bases for J; bases not matched to a gene: 8. Germline lookup yields CDR1 DFQATT and CDR2 SNEGSKA (reference sequence). The chain's CDR3 is CSARNDRGRGQPQHF. The sequenced CDR3 bases are TGCAGTGCTAGAAACGACAGGGGGCGCGGACAGCCC.

This clone was counted many times. The CDR3 protein is CAWSRAGGQADTQYF. The covered CDR3 bases are TGTGCCTGGAGTAGAGCGGGGGGGCAAGCAGATACG. This rearrangement joins TRBV30 to TRBJ2-3; 10 nucleotides line up with TRBD2. The read stops 3 residues short of the end of the CDR3; the missing end is completed from the germline J gene. J gave up 4 bases and V 2 bases, and 6 bases lay outside the gene matches. The CDR3 runs 15 residues. The germline CDR1 and CDR2 sequences are GTSNPN and SVGIG (reference sequence).

The table lists this clone with many counts. The CDR3: CASSVTVQETQYF. The covered CDR3 bases are TGCGCCAGCAGCGTGACAGTTCAAGAGACC. The chain employs TRBV5-1 and TRBJ2-5; a possible D gene is TRBD1 (5 bases). The read ends 3 residues before the CDR3 terminus; that terminus is restored from the germline J gene. Germline CDR1 is SGHRS and CDR2 is YFSETQ. V dropped 4 bases and J dropped 2 bases, with 9 bases sitting between them. The length of the CDR3 is 13 residues.

This clone was recorded at least ten times. The read halts 3 residues ahead of the CDR3 end, with the missing end drawn from the germline J gene. The chain employs TRBV6-1 and TRBJ1-2; D is perhaps TRBD1 (5 bases). This CDR3 comprises 15 residues. Trimming pared 1 base from V and 7 bases from J, leaving 16 bases between. Germline assignment: CDR1 MNHNS and CDR2 SASEGT. Partial CDR3 DNA: TGTGCCAGCAGTGAAGATCGGCAGGGCTTGAGTGGC. Translating gives CASSEDRQGLSG. The CDR3 in full is CASSEDRQGLSGYTF.

In this sample, this clone turned up many times. The CDR3 is cut off 3 residues early in the read; its end comes from the germline J gene. The chain employs TRBV29-1 and TRBJ1-1, with a tentative D call TRBD1 (5 bases). Germline CDR1 SQVTM, CDR2 ANQGSEA. This CDR3 contains 15 residues. V dropped 5 bases and J dropped 5 bases, with 21 bases sitting between them. CDR3 protein: CSVYTPAGRQTEAFF. The covered CDR3 bases are TGCAGCGTTTATACCCCGGCAGGGAGGCAAACTGAA. Filled out from reference TRBV29-1 and TRBJ1-1, the complete variable domain reads SAVISQKPSRDICQRGTSLTIQCQVDSQVTMMFWYRQQPGQSLTLIATANQGSEATYESGFVIDKFPISRPNLTFSTLTVSNMSPEDSSIYLCSVYTPAGRQTEAFFGQGTRLTVV.

This clone was recorded many times. The read is 3 residues too short to cover the CDR3 end, so that end is filled in from the germline J gene. The chain joins TRBV5-4 to TRBJ2-3; D is unresolved. The CDR3 has 12 amino acids. Germline CDR1 reads SGHNT; CDR2 reads YYREEE (reference sequence). V was shortened by 0 bases and J by 4 bases, with 3 bases between the two germline ends. CDR3 DNA (partial): TGTGCCAGCAGCTTGGCGGCAGATACG. Protein sequence: CASSLAADT. The whole CDR3 is CASSLAADTQYF. Complete variable domain (other parts from reference TRBV5-4 and TRBJ2-3): ETGVTQSPTHLIKTRGQQVTLRCSSQSGHNTVSWYQQALGQGPQFIFQYYREEENGRGNFPPRFSGLQFPNYSSELNVNALELDDSALYLCASSLAADTQYFGPGTRLTVL.

This clone came up many times. The CDR3 end lies 3 residues beyond the end of the read and is filled in from the germline J gene. V gene TRBV9 combines with J gene TRBJ1-1, with D perhaps TRBD1 (6 bases). V was clipped by 0 bases and J by 6 bases, with 12 bases between them. From germline, CDR1 is SGDLS and CDR2 YYNGEE. CDR3 size: 14 residues. The DNA read from the CDR3 is TGTGCCAGCAGCGTAGCTACAGGGCCAGCTGAA. Its translation: CASSVATGPAE. The CDR3 in full is CASSVATGPAEAFF.

This clone appeared many times. Read coverage stops 3 residues before the CDR3 terminus; the germline J gene supplies the remainder. The chain uses TRBV5-1 and TRBJ1-2; 10 bases are a match to TRBD1. The length of the CDR3 is 13 residues. From germline, CDR1 is SGHRS and CDR2 YFSETQ. CDR3 protein: CASSPSGQGSYTF. CDR3 DNA, as far as it was read: TGCGCCAGCAGCCCCTCGGGACAGGGGAGC.

This clone was detected ten times or more. The read finishes 3 residues shy of the CDR3 end, and the germline J gene is used to complete it. The chain uses TRBV20-1 and TRBJ2-1; 12 bases fit TRBD2. Trimming removed 3 bases from V and 8 bases from J; junction bases left unmatched: 2. Germline-derived CDR1 and CDR2 are DFQATT and SNEGSKA (reference sequence). CDR3 length equals 13 residues. The CDR3 bases that were read are TGCAGTGCTAGGACTAGCGGGAGATATGAG. Translation gives CSARTSGRYE. The full CDR3 protein reads CSARTSGRYEQFF.

At least ten counts were recorded for this clone. Sequencing ends 3 residues short of the CDR3 end; the germline J gene provides the rest. The chain carries TRBV7-3 and TRBJ1-6; 7 bases fit TRBD1. Germline lookup yields CDR1 SGHTA and CDR2 FQGTGA. This CDR3 region has 14 residues. The V segment lost 5 bases and the J segment 7 bases; nucleotides outside the gene matches: 5. The CDR3 is CASSLGTANSPLHF. The covered CDR3 bases are TGTGCCAGCAGCCTCGGGACAGCCAATTCACCC.

Worth noting for this clone: Read data end 3 residues before the CDR3 end; the end is taken from the germline J gene. The rearrangement joins TRBV2 to TRBJ2-1; tentative D call: TRBD2 (5 bases). V was trimmed by 6 bases and J by 2 bases, leaving 14 bases between them. The CDR3 extends over 15 amino acids. Germline V lookup: CDR1 SNHLY, CDR2 FYNNEI. The sequenced CDR3 bases are TGTGCCAGCAGCCCGGACTCTTTCGCCTACAATGAG. Protein: CASSPDSFAYNE. The CDR3, in full, reads CASSPDSFAYNEQFF.

This clone was seen many times. The CDR3 is cut off 3 residues early in the read; its end comes from the germline J gene. The chain recombines TRBV5-6 with TRBJ1-1, with 10 bases that match TRBD1. CDR1 is SGHDT and CDR2 is YYEEEE in the germline V gene. The CDR3 extends over 14 amino acids. Losses at the gene ends were 0 bases for V and 4 bases for J; bases not matched to a gene: 0. The part of the CDR3 DNA that was read is TGTGCCAGCAGCTTGGGGGACAGGGGCACTGAA. It is translated as CASSLGDRGTE. The entire CDR3 protein reads CASSLGDRGTEAFF.

This clone was seen at least ten times. Germline and junction disagree at one end, which may indicate a read error. The CDR3 end lies 3 residues beyond the end of the read and is filled in from the germline J gene. The chain links TRBV20-1 to TRBJ1-2; unclear D gene. The germline gives CDR1 DFQATT, CDR2 SNEGSKA (reference sequence). This CDR3 region has 14 residues. CDR3 amino acids: CSARESVDNYSYTF. The DNA read from the CDR3 is TGCAGTGCTAGAGAGTCAGTGGATAACTATAGC.

This clone was seen at least ten times. The sequence runs out 3 residues before the end of the CDR3; the remainder is reconstructed from the germline J gene. The rearrangement joins TRBV19 to TRBJ1-5, with unresolved D. V lost 4 bases and J lost 2, with 9 bases in between. CDR3 length: 14 amino acids. CDR1 LNHDA and CDR2 SQIVND come from the germline V gene (reference sequence). Incomplete CDR3 DNA: TGTGCCAGTAGTAACCTATTGGGCAATCAGCCC. It specifies CASSNLLGNQP. The entire CDR3 protein is CASSNLLGNQPQHF.

This clone was recorded many times. CDR3 loop: CASSFSGGTGELFF. The part of the CDR3 DNA that was read is TGTGCCAGCAGCTTTAGTGGGGGGACCGGGGAG. The chain is built from TRBV11-2 and TRBJ2-2; a possible D gene is TRBD2 (6 bases). The sequence runs out 3 residues before the end of the CDR3; the remainder is reconstructed from the germline J gene. CDR1 is SGHAT, CDR2 FQNNGV, per germline. Trimming shortened V by 3 bases and J by 5 bases, and 10 bases separated the two germline ends. The CDR3 spans 14 residues. Together with reference TRBV11-2 and TRBJ2-2, the CDR3 gives the full variable domain: EAGVAQSPRYKIIEKRQSVAFWCNPISGHATLYWYQQILGQGPKLLIQFQNNGVVDDSQLPKDRFSAERLKGVDSTLKIQPAKLEDSAVYLCASSFSGGTGELFFGEGSRLTVL.

The sample holds many counts of this clone. CDR3: CASSKGGANVLTF. The part of the CDR3 DNA that was read is TGTGCCAGCAGTAAGGGTGGGGCCAACGTC. The chain links TRBV2 to TRBJ2-6; no reliable D call. The read gets to within 3 residues of the CDR3 end, and the germline J gene fills in the rest. The CDR3 runs 13 residues. Trimming took 5 bases from V and 3 from J, leaving 5 bases between them. Per the germline V gene, CDR1 is SNHLY and CDR2 is FYNNEI.

This clone was counted many times. The CDR3 end is not reached by the read, which stops 3 residues before it; the germline J gene fills it in. The rearrangement links TRBV7-8 to TRBJ2-7; D uncertain. The CDR3 covers 16 residues. Trimming cost V 1 base and J 2 bases, with 15 bases left between them. CDR1 and CDR2 (germline): SGHVS, FQNEAQ. The covered CDR3 bases are TGTGCCAGCAGCTTAGAACGCAGAGAGATAACCTACGAG. This encodes CASSLERREITYE. The complete CDR3 reads CASSLERREITYEQYF.

About this clone itself: The CDR3 goes on 3 residues after the read ends, and that part is filled in from the germline J gene. The genes are TRBV19 and TRBJ1-2; D is uncertain. Germline assignment: CDR1 LNHDA and CDR2 SQIVND (reference sequence). The CDR3 consists of 14 residues. The CDR3 loop reads CASRREGSYNDYTF. The DNA read from the CDR3 is TGTGCCAGTAGGCGGGAGGGATCCTACAATGAC.

This clone appeared many times. The read ends 3 residues early relative to the CDR3; the germline J gene fills the gap. The chain combines TRBV5-4 with TRBJ2-4, with TRBD1 identical over 9 bases. Trimming cost V 4 bases and J 9 bases; bases outside gene matches: 11. The germline V gene encodes CDR1 SGHNT and CDR2 YYREEE (reference sequence). The CDR3 runs 15 residues. This CDR3 reads CASSKPRDREGIQYF. Incomplete CDR3 DNA: TGTGCCAGCAGCAAACCCCGGGACAGGGAAGGCATT.

This clone was picked up many times. The read comes to an end 3 residues before the CDR3 does, leaving the germline J gene to fill in the end. The chain links TRBV7-6 to TRBJ2-7; 8 bases line up with TRBD1. Germline assignment: CDR1 SGHVS and CDR2 FNYEAQ. The trim removed 0 bases at V and 5 bases at J, leaving 6 bases unmatched. CDR3 length equals 15 residues. Incomplete CDR3 DNA: TGTGCCAGCAGCTTAGCGCAGACAGGGGCAGACGAG. This sequence encodes CASSLAQTGADE. The entire CDR3 protein reads CASSLAQTGADEQYF. The variable domain in full, completed from reference TRBV7-6 and TRBJ2-7, reads GAGVSQSPRYKVTKRGQDVALRCDPISGHVSLYWYRQALGQGPEFLTYFNYEAQQDKSGLPNDRFSAERPEGSISTLTIQRTEQRDSAMYRCASSLAQTGADEQYFGPGTRLTVT.

This clone was seen a few times. The read ends 3 residues early relative to the CDR3; the germline J gene fills the gap. This chain joins TRBV5-1 and TRBJ2-7, with a possible D match to TRBD2 (6 bases). The CDR3 totals 14 residues. CDR1 is SGHRS and CDR2 is YFSETQ in the germline V gene. V dropped 0 bases and J dropped 5 bases, with 12 bases sitting between them. The CDR3 loop is CASSLAREVDEQYF. The covered CDR3 bases are TGCGCCAGCAGCTTGGCCAGGGAGGTCGACGAG.